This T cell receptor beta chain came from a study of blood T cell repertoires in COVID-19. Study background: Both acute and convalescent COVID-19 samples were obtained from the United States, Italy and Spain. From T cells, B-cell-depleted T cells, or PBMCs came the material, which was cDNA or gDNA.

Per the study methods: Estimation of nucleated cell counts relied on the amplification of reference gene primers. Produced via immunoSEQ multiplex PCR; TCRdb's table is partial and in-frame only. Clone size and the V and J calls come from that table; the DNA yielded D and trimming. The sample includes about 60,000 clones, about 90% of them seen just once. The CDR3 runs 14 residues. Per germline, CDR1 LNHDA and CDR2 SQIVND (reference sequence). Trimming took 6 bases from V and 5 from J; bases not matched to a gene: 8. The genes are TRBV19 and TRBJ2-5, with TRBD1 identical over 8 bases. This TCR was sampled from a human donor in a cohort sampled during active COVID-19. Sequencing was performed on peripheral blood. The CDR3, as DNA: TGTGCCAGTAGCCAGGGGGCACGAGGGGAGACCCAGTACTTC. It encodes CASSQGARGETQYF.